Listed below are T cell receptor beta chains from one sample, sequenced in a study of CD8+CD57+ T cells in acquired aplastic anemia. TCRdb re-called the reads with MiXCR, one entry per CDR3 protein. Counted here are under 200,000 distinct CDR3 sequences, approximately 48% occurring once; the ten biggest clones make up 1.8%. The sample was sorted CD4+, CD8+, or CD8+CD57+ T cells (not recorded which) from PBMCs. The receptors stem from a human donor with aplastic anemia. Each CDR3 is given with its conserved first and last residue. Only part of the rows carry a size: once, few, many, or a class if the clone is expanded.

>TRBV7-8|13|-|TRBJ2-2
CASSSSEGNEPFF
>TRBV19|16|-|TRBJ2-7
CASSLIAGDVNYEQYF
>TRBV29-1|13|many|TRBJ1-1
CSVTGSPNTEAFF
>TRBV7-9|13|-|TRBJ2-2
CASIPGGSGELFF
>TRBV7-2|11|-|TRBJ2-2
CASNPTGELFF
>TRBV20-1|13|-|TRBJ2-7
CSASNGGSYEQYF
>TRBV5-4|15|-|TRBJ2-1
CASSLDSRPYNEQFF
>TRBV2|13|few|TRBJ1-2
CASSATGSYGYTF
>TRBV4-1|15|many|TRBJ2-7
CASSLGLTSRVEQYF
>TRBV5-1|15|many|TRBJ1-3
CASSLGSSSGNTIYF
>TRBV20-1|14|many|TRBJ2-7
CSATRDGGISEQYF
>TRBV19|15|-|TRBJ1-5
CASSTTGVGNQPQHF
>TRBV6-1|13|-|TRBJ1-5
CASSVIGNQPQHF
>TRBV19|15|-|TRBJ1-4
CASSTRTGVTEKLFF
>TRBV20-1|12|few|TRBJ2-7
CSAQGRGYEQYF
>TRBV19|15|few|TRBJ1-5
CASRRGGQSNQPQHF
>TRBV19|13|-|TRBJ1-1
CASTRTENTEAFF
>TRBV29-1|16|once|TRBJ1-2
CSVEPRTGVLVYGYTF
>TRBV29-1|14|-|TRBJ1-2
CSAIHREVLYGYTF
>TRBV10-3|15|-|TRBJ2-7
CAISVQRGGYYEQYF
>TRBV20-1|14|-|TRBJ2-1
CSATTGGPYNEQFF
>TRBV19|13|few|TRBJ1-5
CASIGGLGQPQHF
>TRBV12-3/TRBV12-4|14|-|TRBJ1-6
CASSFRQGDSPLHF
>TRBV28|12|many|TRBJ2-5
CASSFAQGGQYF
>TRBV5-1|15|many|TRBJ2-3
CASSLDRALTDTQYF
>TRBV10-3|14|many|TRBJ2-2
CAISELHHTGELFF
>TRBV3-1|17|-|TRBJ2-3
CACSHSSDRAMVGTQYF
>TRBV24-1|15|many|TRBJ2-7
CATSDKKGSIYEQYF
>TRBV11-2|15|many|TRBJ2-3
CASRKPGRSADTQYF
>TRBV7-2|15|many|TRBJ2-1
CASSKTSGGPLGQFF
>TRBV13|16|-|TRBJ2-3
CASSVARTGDTDTQYF
>TRBV10-2|14|-|TRBJ2-7
CASTQSRISYEQYF
>TRBV20-1|18|-|TRBJ1-6
CSAGNRGFYGSYNSPLHF
>TRBV25-1|14|-|TRBJ2-1
CASSDPRAVNEQFF
>TRBV19|15|-|TRBJ2-7
CASTDPGTGMHEQYF
>TRBV2|14|-|TRBJ2-7
CASQRTRPQYEQYF
>TRBV24-1|19|many|TRBJ2-1
CATSDLVPEREGSYNEQFF
>TRBV7-2|15|few|TRBJ2-7
CASSLAGQAAYEQYF
>TRBV5-6|15|-|TRBJ1-2
CASSLVGSSDYGYTF
>TRBV4-3|13|-|TRBJ1-5
CASSQDRYQPQHF
>TRBV19|12|-|TRBJ2-7
CASSMLSGEQYF
>TRBV29-1|13|-|TRBJ1-5
CSLAQRPNQPQHF
>TRBV24-1|15|many|TRBJ2-1
CATSDPVSWRNEQFF
>TRBV5-1|16|-|TRBJ1-1
CASSRSGTGVNTEAFF
>TRBV10-3|13|few|TRBJ2-5
CAIRLTSQETQYF
>TRBV10-3|17|-|TRBJ1-5
CAISESKTGGSNQPQHF
>TRBV29-1|13|-|TRBJ2-7
CSVGRQGAYEQYF
>TRBV5-1|15|-|TRBJ2-7
CASSPGQGAAYEQYF
>TRBV2|15|many|TRBJ2-2
CASSERGRATGELFF
>TRBV7-9|14|-|TRBJ1-4
CASSGDRVGEKLFF
>TRBV29-1|13|-|TRBJ2-1
CSVREGQNNEQFF
>TRBV2|14|-|TRBJ1-1
CASIPGPDNTEAFF
>TRBV7-3|13|-|TRBJ2-1
CASSSGERNEQFF
>TRBV20-1|16|once|TRBJ2-3
CSATARRAGPPDTQYF
>TRBV15|14|-|TRBJ2-7
CATSRDVQGSEQYF
>TRBV15|15|-|TRBJ2-7
CATAVGTSGSYEQYF
>TRBV7-2|17|-|TRBJ2-7
CASSLALAGFGAYEQYF